This TCR beta chain was sequenced for a study of OX40 agonist ivuxolimab in advanced cancers. Study at large: Patients were dosed with the agonistic anti-OX40 (CD134) antibody ivuxolimab. Dose-escalation patients had hepatocellular carcinoma, melanoma, renal cell or head and neck cancer. Partial responses were achieved by three patients, of whom one had hepatocellular carcinoma and two had cutaneous melanoma.

Of note for this clone: Antigen unknown.

Sequencing used immunoSEQ multiplex PCR; TCRdb keeps in-frame clones, though not all of them. The table has about 91,000 clones, around 85% seen once. Study results and limitations: On average, CD8+ T cells showed a greater number of expanded clones than CD4+.

The germline V gene has CDR1 MNHNS and CDR2 SASEGT. The CDR3 consists of 14 residues. The V and J ends lost 4 bases and 1 base, in that order; junction bases with no gene match: 1. This sequence originates from an adult with an advanced solid tumor such as melanoma, head and neck, liver or kidney cancer. The rearrangement links TRBV6-1 to TRBJ1-5; 7 bases are a match to TRBD1. This specimen was CD4+ or CD8+ T cells sorted from blood, taken in a trial of the OX40 agonist ivuxolimab. CDR3 sequence (DNA): TGTGCCAGCAGTGCGGGACAGAGCAATCAGCCCCAGCATTTT. Residues: CASSAGQSNQPQHF.